A selection of T cell receptor beta chains follows, all from one sample in a study of CD8+ T cells in alopecia areata. Sequenced by immunoSEQ multiplex PCR; TCRdb stores in-frame clones only, minus some. The table shows 200,000 or so clones, with around two fifths occurring only once. Sequencing was performed on CD4+ T cells sorted from blood, taken between weeks 30 and 35, from a patient treated with tofacitinib. These receptors were collected from a human donor with alopecia areata. The CDR3 runs from the conserved cysteine through the conserved F or W. A D gene is named only where the DNA matches it firmly. Where a row states a size, it is once, few, many or the class of an expanded clone; other rows omit it.

CDR3aa: CASSLGQNYGYTF
CDR3nt: TGTGCCAGCAGCCTGGGACAAAACTATGGCTACACCTTC
v_gene: TRBV5-6
d_gene: .
abundance: .
j_gene: TRBJ1-2

CDR3aa: CASSSTSGEQYF
CDR3nt: TGTGCCAGCAGTTCTACTAGCGGCGAGCAGTACTTC
v_gene: TRBV6-5
d_gene: TRBD2
abundance: once
j_gene: TRBJ2-7

CDR3aa: CASRARVRLTDTQYF
CDR3nt: TGTGCCAGCAGGGCAAGGGTCCGCCTCACAGATACGCAGTATTTT
v_gene: TRBV27
d_gene: .
abundance: .
j_gene: TRBJ2-3

CDR3aa: CASSVKGGTGGSYEQYF
CDR3nt: TGTGCCAGCAGCGTAAAGGGTGGGACAGGGGGCTCCTACGAGCAGTACTTC
v_gene: TRBV9
d_gene: TRBD1
abundance: .
j_gene: TRBJ2-7

CDR3aa: CAISGSGPNYGYTF
CDR3nt: TGTGCCATCAGCGGCTCGGGGCCTAACTATGGCTACACCTTC
v_gene: TRBV10-3
d_gene: .
abundance: .
j_gene: TRBJ1-2

CDR3aa: CASRTQGAAGELFF
CDR3nt: TGTGCCAGCAGGACACAGGGGGCGGCCGGGGAGCTGTTTTTT
v_gene: TRBV6-1
d_gene: TRBD1
abundance: .
j_gene: TRBJ2-2

CDR3aa: CASSLNGLGPGQGYEQYF
CDR3nt: TGTGCCAGCAGTTTAAACGGTTTAGGGCCGGGACAGGGATACGAGCAGTACTTC
v_gene: TRBV27
d_gene: TRBD1
abundance: few
j_gene: TRBJ2-7

CDR3aa: CASSKTQRDRLREQYF
CDR3nt: TGTGCCAGCAGTAAAACTCAACGTGACAGATTGCGCGAGCAGTACTTC
v_gene: TRBV27
d_gene: .
abundance: few
j_gene: TRBJ2-7

CDR3aa: CASIATGTYEQYF
CDR3nt: TGTGCCAGCATTGCAACAGGGACCTACGAGCAGTACTTC
v_gene: TRBV6-5
d_gene: .
abundance: few
j_gene: TRBJ2-7

CDR3aa: CAWTRKGPDTQYF
CDR3nt: TGTGCCTGGACCAGGAAAGGGCCAGATACGCAGTATTTT
v_gene: TRBV30
d_gene: .
abundance: many
j_gene: TRBJ2-3

CDR3aa: CASSDPRTPSTDTQYF
CDR3nt: TGTGCCAGCAGTGACCCGCGAACTCCGAGCACAGATACGCAGTATTTT
v_gene: TRBV2
d_gene: .
abundance: .
j_gene: TRBJ2-3

CDR3aa: CASATGDGYGYTF
CDR3nt: TGTGCCAGCGCGACAGGGGACGGGTATGGCTACACCTTC
v_gene: TRBV27
d_gene: TRBD1
abundance: .
j_gene: TRBJ1-2

CDR3aa: CASSTDFSGNTIYF
CDR3nt: TGTGCCAGTAGTACGGACTTCTCTGGAAACACCATATATTTT
v_gene: TRBV19
d_gene: .
abundance: few
j_gene: TRBJ1-3

CDR3aa: CASSYGSRPGGYGYTF
CDR3nt: TGTGCCAGCAGTTACGGATCCCGTCCGGGAGGCTATGGCTACACCTTC
v_gene: TRBV6-5
d_gene: .
abundance: .
j_gene: TRBJ1-2

CDR3aa: CASSPLLLGQGVTEAFF
CDR3nt: TGTGCCAGCTCACCCCTACTTCTCGGACAGGGTGTCACTGAAGCTTTCTTT
v_gene: TRBV18
d_gene: TRBD1
abundance: few
j_gene: TRBJ1-1

CDR3aa: CASRKLAGTGAYEQYF
CDR3nt: TGCGCCAGCAGGAAACTCGCCGGGACAGGGGCCTACGAGCAGTACTTC
v_gene: TRBV5-1
d_gene: TRBD1
abundance: few
j_gene: TRBJ2-7

CDR3aa: CASNGAGADTQYF
CDR3nt: TGTGCCAGCAACGGGGCCGGGGCAGATACGCAGTATTTT
v_gene: TRBV6-6
d_gene: .
abundance: .
j_gene: TRBJ2-3

CDR3aa: CASRRTGETYEQYF
CDR3nt: TGCGCCAGCAGACGGACAGGGGAGACCTACGAGCAGTACTTC
v_gene: TRBV5-1
d_gene: TRBD1
abundance: once
j_gene: TRBJ2-7

CDR3aa: CASSRETPTHEQFF
CDR3nt: TGTGCCAGCAGCCGCGAGACTCCCACCCATGAGCAGTTCTTC
v_gene: TRBV14
d_gene: .
abundance: .
j_gene: TRBJ2-1

CDR3aa: CASGLSGQGVSNYGYTF
CDR3nt: TGTGCTAGTGGTTTATCGGGACAGGGGGTCTCTAACTATGGCTACACCTTC
v_gene: TRBV12-5
d_gene: TRBD1
abundance: .
j_gene: TRBJ1-2

CDR3aa: CASSRRLAGLGETQYF
CDR3nt: TGTGCCAGTAGTCGACGACTAGCGGGATTGGGAGAGACCCAGTACTTC
v_gene: TRBV19
d_gene: TRBD2
abundance: .
j_gene: TRBJ2-5

CDR3aa: CASRNRQTNQPQHF
CDR3nt: TGTGCCAGCAGGAACCGACAGACTAATCAGCCCCAGCATTTT
v_gene: TRBV2
d_gene: .
abundance: .
j_gene: TRBJ1-5

CDR3aa: CASSHHGLAADTQYF
CDR3nt: TGCGCCAGCAGCCACCATGGACTAGCGGCAGATACGCAGTATTTT
v_gene: TRBV4-1
d_gene: TRBD2
abundance: few
j_gene: TRBJ2-3

CDR3aa: CASSLRTGPKNIQYF
CDR3nt: TGTGCCAGCAGCTTGCGGACAGGGCCCAAAAACATTCAGTACTTC
v_gene: TRBV5-6
d_gene: TRBD1
abundance: many
j_gene: TRBJ2-4

CDR3aa: CASSLGGQGSNYGYTF
CDR3nt: TGTGCCAGCAGCTTAGGAGGACAGGGATCGAACTATGGCTACACCTTC
v_gene: TRBV7-2
d_gene: TRBD1
abundance: .
j_gene: TRBJ1-2

CDR3aa: CASSSQRETQYF
CDR3nt: TGCGCCAGCAGCTCCCAACGGGAGACCCAGTACTTC
v_gene: TRBV5-1
d_gene: .
abundance: once
j_gene: TRBJ2-5

CDR3aa: CASTSGANVLTF
CDR3nt: TGTGCCAGTACCTCTGGGGCCAACGTCCTGACTTTC
v_gene: TRBV19
d_gene: .
abundance: .
j_gene: TRBJ2-6

CDR3aa: CASSQVITSRGGANVLTF
CDR3nt: TGCGCCAGCAGCCAAGTAATCACTTCGAGGGGTGGGGCCAACGTCCTGACTTTC
v_gene: TRBV4-1
d_gene: .
abundance: few
j_gene: TRBJ2-6

CDR3aa: CASSLGGQQPQHF
CDR3nt: TGTGCCAGCAGCTTAGGCGGACAGCAGCCCCAGCATTTT
v_gene: TRBV7-9
d_gene: .
abundance: .
j_gene: TRBJ1-5

CDR3aa: CSAVSDGDTQYF
CDR3nt: TGCAGCGCCGTCTCGGACGGAGATACGCAGTATTTT
v_gene: TRBV29-1
d_gene: .
abundance: few
j_gene: TRBJ2-3

CDR3aa: CASTGTSGTGELFF
CDR3nt: TGTGCCAGCACCGGGACTAGCGGGACCGGGGAGCTGTTTTTT
v_gene: TRBV7-3
d_gene: TRBD2
abundance: .
j_gene: TRBJ2-2

CDR3aa: CSVRRGGSTEAFF
CDR3nt: TGCAGCGTACGAAGGGGGGGGAGCACTGAAGCTTTCTTT
v_gene: TRBV29-1
d_gene: .
abundance: few
j_gene: TRBJ1-1

CDR3aa: CAWSVWDYEQYF
CDR3nt: TGTGCCTGGAGTGTTTGGGACTACGAGCAGTACTTC
v_gene: TRBV30
d_gene: .
abundance: .
j_gene: TRBJ2-7

CDR3aa: CASSVQSASNQPQHF
CDR3nt: TGTGCCAGCAGTGTCCAGTCTGCTAGCAATCAGCCCCAGCATTTT
v_gene: TRBV2
d_gene: .
abundance: .
j_gene: TRBJ1-5

CDR3aa: CASSPAGAKGYTF
CDR3nt: TGTGCCAGCTCACCGGCTGGGGCGAAGGGCTACACCTTC
v_gene: TRBV18
d_gene: .
abundance: .
j_gene: TRBJ1-2

CDR3aa: CASSPYRQPSYQPQHF
CDR3nt: TGTGCCAGCAGCCCCTACAGACAGCCTTCTTATCAGCCCCAGCATTTT
v_gene: TRBV5-6
d_gene: .
abundance: .
j_gene: TRBJ1-5

CDR3aa: CASSPGALSSYEQYF
CDR3nt: TGTGCCAGCAGCCCAGGGGCTCTTAGCTCCTACGAGCAGTACTTC
v_gene: TRBV11-2
d_gene: .
abundance: .
j_gene: TRBJ2-7